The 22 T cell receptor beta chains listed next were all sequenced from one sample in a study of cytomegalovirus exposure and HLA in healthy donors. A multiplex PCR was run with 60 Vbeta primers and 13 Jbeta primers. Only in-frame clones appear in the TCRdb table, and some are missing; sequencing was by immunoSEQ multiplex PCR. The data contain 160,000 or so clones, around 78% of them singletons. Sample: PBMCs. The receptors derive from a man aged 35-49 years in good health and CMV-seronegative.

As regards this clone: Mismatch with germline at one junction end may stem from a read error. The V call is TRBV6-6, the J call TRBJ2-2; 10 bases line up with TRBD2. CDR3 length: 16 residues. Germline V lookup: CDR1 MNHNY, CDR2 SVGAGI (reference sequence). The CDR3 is CASTDTSGNPTGELVF. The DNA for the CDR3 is TGTGCCAGCACCGATACTAGCGGGAATCCGACCGGGGAGCTGGTTTTT.

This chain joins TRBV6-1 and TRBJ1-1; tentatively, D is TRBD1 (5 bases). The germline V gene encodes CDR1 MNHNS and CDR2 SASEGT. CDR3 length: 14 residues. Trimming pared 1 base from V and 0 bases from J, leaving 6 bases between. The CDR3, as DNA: TGTGCCAGCAGTGAAGTGACAGTGAACACTGAAGCTTTCTTT. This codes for CASSEVTVNTEAFF.

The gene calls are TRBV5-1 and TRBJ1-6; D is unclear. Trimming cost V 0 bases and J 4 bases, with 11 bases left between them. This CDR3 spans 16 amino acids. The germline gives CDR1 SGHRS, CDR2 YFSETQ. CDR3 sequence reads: CASSLGTWPYNSPLHF. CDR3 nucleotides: TGCGCCAGCAGCTTGGGTACCTGGCCGTATAATTCACCCCTCCACTTT. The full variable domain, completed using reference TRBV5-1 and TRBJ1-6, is KAGVTQTPRYLIKTRGQQVTLSCSPISGHRSVSWYQQTPGQGLQFLFEYFSETQRNKGNFPGRFSGRQFSNSRSEMNVSTLELGDSALYLCASSLGTWPYNSPLHFGNGTRLTVT.

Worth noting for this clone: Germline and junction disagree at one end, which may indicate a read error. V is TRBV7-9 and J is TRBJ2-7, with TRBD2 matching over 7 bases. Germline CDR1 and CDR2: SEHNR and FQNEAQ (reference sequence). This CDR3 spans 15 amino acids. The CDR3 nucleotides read TGTTCCAGCAGCCCCACGAGCGGGGCTACCTACGAGCAGTACTTC. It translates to CSSSPTSGATYEQYF.

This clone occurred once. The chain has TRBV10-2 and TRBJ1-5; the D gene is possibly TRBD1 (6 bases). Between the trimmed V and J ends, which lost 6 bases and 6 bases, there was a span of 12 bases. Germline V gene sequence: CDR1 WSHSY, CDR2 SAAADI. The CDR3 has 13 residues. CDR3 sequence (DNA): TGCGCCAGCAGGGACAGTCTGGGTCAGCCCCAGCATTTT. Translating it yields CASRDSLGQPQHF.

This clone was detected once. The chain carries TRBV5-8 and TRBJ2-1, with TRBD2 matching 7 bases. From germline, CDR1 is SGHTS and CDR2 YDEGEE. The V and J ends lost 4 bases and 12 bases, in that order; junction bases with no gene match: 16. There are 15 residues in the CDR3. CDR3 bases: TGTGCCAGCAGCCTGGGCGGGCTAGCGGTCCTGTTGCAGTTCTTC. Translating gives CASSLGGLAVLLQFF.

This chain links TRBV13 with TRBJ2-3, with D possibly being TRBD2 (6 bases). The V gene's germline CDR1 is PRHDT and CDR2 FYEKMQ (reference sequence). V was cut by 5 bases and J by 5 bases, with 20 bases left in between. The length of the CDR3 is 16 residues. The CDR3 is CASSHLTGGRGDTQYF. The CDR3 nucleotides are TGTGCCAGCAGCCACCTCACCGGGGGAAGGGGAGATACGCAGTATTTT.

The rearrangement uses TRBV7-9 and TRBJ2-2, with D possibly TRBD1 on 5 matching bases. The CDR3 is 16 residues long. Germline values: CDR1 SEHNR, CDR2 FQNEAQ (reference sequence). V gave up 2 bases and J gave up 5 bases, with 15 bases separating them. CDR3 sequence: CASSLTLQGLTGELFF. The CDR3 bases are TGTGCCAGCAGCTTAACCTTGCAGGGTTTAACCGGGGAGCTGTTTTTT.

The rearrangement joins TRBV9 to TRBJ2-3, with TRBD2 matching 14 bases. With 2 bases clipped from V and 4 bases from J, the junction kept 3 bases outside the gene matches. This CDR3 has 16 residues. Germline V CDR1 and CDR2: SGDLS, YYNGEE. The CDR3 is CASSVTSGRGADTQYF. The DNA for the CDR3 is TGTGCCAGCAGCGTGACTAGCGGGAGGGGGGCAGATACGCAGTATTTT.

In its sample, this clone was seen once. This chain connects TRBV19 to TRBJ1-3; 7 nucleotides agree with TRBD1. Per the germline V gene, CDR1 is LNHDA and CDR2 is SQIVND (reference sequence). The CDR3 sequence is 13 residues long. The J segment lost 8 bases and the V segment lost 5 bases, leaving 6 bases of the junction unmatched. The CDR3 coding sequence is TGTGCCAGTAGTGAACAGGGGTGGGACACCATATATTTT. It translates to CASSEQGWDTIYF.

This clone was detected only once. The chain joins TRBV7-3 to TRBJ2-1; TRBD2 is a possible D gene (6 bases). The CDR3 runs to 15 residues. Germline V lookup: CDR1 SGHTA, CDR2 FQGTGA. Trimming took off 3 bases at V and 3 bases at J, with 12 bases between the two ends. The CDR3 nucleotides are TGTGCCAGCAGCTTCGTGGGTAGCGGCTACAATGAGCAGTTCTTC. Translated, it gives CASSFVGSGYNEQFF.

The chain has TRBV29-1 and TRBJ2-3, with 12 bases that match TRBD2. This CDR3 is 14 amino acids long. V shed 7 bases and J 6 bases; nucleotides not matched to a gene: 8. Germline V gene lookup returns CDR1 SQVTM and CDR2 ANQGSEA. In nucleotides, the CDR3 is TGCAGCGCACTAGCGGGAGGTCGAGGGGATACGCAGTATTTT. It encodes CSALAGGRGDTQYF.

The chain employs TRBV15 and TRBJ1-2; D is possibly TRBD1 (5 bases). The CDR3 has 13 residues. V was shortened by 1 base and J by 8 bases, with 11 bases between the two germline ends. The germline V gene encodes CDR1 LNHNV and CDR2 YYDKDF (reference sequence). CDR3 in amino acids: CATSRVSGDGYTF. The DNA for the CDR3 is TGTGCCACCAGCAGAGTTTCGGGGGACGGCTACACCTTC.

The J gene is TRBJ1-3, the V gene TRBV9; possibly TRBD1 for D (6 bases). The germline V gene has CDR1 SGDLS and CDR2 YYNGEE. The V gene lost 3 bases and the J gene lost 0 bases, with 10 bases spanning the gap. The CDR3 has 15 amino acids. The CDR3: CASSGQVTSGNTIYF. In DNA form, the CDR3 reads TGTGCCAGCAGCGGACAGGTTACCTCTGGAAACACCATATATTTT.

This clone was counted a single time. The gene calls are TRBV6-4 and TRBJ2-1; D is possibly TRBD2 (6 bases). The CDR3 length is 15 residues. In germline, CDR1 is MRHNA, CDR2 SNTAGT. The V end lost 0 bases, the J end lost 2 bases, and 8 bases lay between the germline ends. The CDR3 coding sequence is TGTGCCAGCAGTGACTCCGCGGGGACCTACAATGAGCAGTTCTTC. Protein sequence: CASSDSAGTYNEQFF.

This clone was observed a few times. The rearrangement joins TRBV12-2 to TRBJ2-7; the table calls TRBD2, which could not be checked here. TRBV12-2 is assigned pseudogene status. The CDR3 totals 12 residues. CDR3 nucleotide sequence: TGTGCAAGTCGCTCTAACTCCTACGAGCAGTACTTC. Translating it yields CASRSNSYEQYF.

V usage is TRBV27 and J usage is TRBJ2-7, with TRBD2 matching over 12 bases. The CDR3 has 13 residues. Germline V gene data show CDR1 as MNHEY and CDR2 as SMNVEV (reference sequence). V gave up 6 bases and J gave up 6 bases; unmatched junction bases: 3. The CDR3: CASRTSGRGEQYF. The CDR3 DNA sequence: TGTGCCAGCAGGACTAGCGGGAGAGGCGAGCAGTACTTC.

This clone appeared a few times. The CDR3 nucleotides read TGTGCCAGCACCAATGGAGAACTCTATGGCTACACCTTC. It codes for CASTNGELYGYTF. V is TRBV6-5 and J is TRBJ1-2; D unresolved. CDR1 and CDR2 from the germline V gene are MNHEY and SVGAGI. V dropped 7 bases and J dropped 4 bases, with 13 bases sitting between them. CDR3 length: 13 residues.

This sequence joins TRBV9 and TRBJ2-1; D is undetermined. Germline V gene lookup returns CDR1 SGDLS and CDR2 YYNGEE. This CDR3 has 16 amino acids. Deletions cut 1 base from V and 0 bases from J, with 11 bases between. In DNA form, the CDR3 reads TGTGCCAGCAGCGTACGATTGGTCAGCTCCTACAATGAGCAGTTCTTC. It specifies CASSVRLVSSYNEQFF.

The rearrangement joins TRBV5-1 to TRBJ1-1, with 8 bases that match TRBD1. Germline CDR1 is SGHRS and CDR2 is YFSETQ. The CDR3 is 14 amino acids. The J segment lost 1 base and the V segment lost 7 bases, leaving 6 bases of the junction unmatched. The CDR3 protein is CASGQGGENTEAFF. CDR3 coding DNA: TGCGCCAGCGGACAGGGAGGTGAGAACACTGAAGCTTTCTTT.

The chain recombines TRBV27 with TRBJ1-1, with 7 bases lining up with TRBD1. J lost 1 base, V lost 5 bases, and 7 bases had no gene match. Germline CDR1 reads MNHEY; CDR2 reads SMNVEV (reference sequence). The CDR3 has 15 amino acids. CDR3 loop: CASSRTRGRNTEAFF. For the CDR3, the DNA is TGTGCCAGCAGTCGAACGAGGGGGCGGAACACTGAAGCTTTCTTT.

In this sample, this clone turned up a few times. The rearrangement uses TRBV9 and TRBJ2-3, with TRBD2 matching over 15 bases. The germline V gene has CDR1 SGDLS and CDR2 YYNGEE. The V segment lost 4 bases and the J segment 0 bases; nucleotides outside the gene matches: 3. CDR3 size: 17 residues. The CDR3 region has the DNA TGTGCCAGCAGCCCCGGACTAGCGGGAGGGAGCACAGATACGCAGTATTTT. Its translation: CASSPGLAGGSTDTQYF. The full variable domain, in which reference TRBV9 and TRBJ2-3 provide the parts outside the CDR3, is DSGVTQTPKHLITATGQRVTLRCSPRSGDLSVYWYQQSLDQGLQFLIQYYNGEERAKGNILERFSAQQFPDLHSELNLSSLELGDSALYFCASSPGLAGGSTDTQYFGPGTRLTVL.